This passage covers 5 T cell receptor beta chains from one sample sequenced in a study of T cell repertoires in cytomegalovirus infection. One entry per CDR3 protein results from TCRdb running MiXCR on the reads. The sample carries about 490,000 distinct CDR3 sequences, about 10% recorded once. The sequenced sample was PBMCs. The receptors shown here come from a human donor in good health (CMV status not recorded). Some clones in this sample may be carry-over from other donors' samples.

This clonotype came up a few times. This chain's CDR3 is CASSLAERRDEQYF. The CDR3, as DNA: TGCGCCAGCAGCTTGGCCGAGAGAAGGGACGAGCAGTACTTC. V and J are TRBV5-1 and TRBJ2-7; no definite D call. Germline CDR1 is SGHRS and CDR2 is YFSETQ. This CDR3 region has 14 residues. Deletions cut 0 bases from V and 5 bases from J, with 12 bases between. Together with reference TRBV5-1 and TRBJ2-7, the CDR3 gives the full variable domain: KAGVTQTPRYLIKTRGQQVTLSCSPISGHRSVSWYQQTPGQGLQFLFEYFSETQRNKGNFPGRFSGRQFSNSRSEMNVSTLELGDSALYLCASSLAERRDEQYFGPGTRLTVT.

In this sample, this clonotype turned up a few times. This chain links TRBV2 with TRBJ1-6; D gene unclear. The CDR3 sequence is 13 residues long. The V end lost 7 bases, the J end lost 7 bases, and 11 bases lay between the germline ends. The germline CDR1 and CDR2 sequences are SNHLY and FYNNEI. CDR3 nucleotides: TGTGCCAGCATGGCGGTCGGGAATTCACCCCTCCACTTT. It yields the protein CASMAVGNSPLHF.

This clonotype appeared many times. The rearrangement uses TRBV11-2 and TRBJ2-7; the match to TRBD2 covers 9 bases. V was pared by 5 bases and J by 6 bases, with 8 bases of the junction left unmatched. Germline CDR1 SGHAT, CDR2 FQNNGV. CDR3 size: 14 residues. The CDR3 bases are TGTGCCAGCAGCCCAGCAGCGGGAGGTGTCGAGCAGTACTTC. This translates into CASSPAAGGVEQYF.

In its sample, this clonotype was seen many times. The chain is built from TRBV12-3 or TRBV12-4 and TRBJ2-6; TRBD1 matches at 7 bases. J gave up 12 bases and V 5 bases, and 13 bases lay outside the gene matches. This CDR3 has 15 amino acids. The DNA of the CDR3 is TGTGCCAGCAGTCGCGGCGACAGGGACCCTCCCGTCCTGACTTTC. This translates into CASSRGDRDPPVLTF.

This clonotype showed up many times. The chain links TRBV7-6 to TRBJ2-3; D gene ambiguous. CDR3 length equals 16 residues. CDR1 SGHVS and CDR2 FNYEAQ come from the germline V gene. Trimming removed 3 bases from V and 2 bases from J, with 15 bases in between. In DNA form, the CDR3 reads TGTGCCAGCAGCTTCAGTCTCCAGGCTAACACAGATACGCAGTATTTT. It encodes CASSFSLQANTDTQYF. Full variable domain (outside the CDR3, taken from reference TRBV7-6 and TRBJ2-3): GAGVSQSPRYKVTKRGQDVALRCDPISGHVSLYWYRQALGQGPEFLTYFNYEAQQDKSGLPNDRFSAERPEGSISTLTIQRTEQRDSAMYRCASSFSLQANTDTQYFGPGTRLTVL.